The 3 T cell receptor beta chains presented below share a single source sample, sequenced in a study of cytomegalovirus exposure and HLA in healthy donors. The primer mix had 60 Vbeta and 13 Jbeta primers. Profiling relied on immunoSEQ multiplex PCR, and the TCRdb table lists in-frame clones only, not all of them. The sample has about 170,000 clones, just under 80% seen once; the top ten hold about 2.9%. What was sequenced was PBMCs. The receptor source for this set is a woman between 45 and 65 years old in good health and CMV-seropositive.

The J gene is TRBJ2-6, the V gene TRBV15; D remains unclear. The CDR3 contains 16 residues. V lost 0 bases and J 1 base, leaving 7 bases between the germline ends. Germline V gene lookup returns CDR1 LNHNV and CDR2 YYDKDF (reference sequence). The DNA of the CDR3 is TGTGCCACCAGCAGAGATCTAGGTTCTGGGGCCAACGTCCTGACTTTC. Its protein product is CATSRDLGSGANVLTF.

The sample holds one count of this clone. The rearrangement joins TRBV5-1 to TRBJ2-7, with 8 bases aligning to TRBD1. CDR3 length equals 14 residues. V was clipped by 5 bases and J by 5 bases; unmatched bases: 9. Germline V gene data show CDR1 as SGHRS and CDR2 as YFSETQ. CDR3 DNA sequence: TGCGCCAGCAGACCAGGGACAGGTCGGGACGAGCAGTACTTC. This gives the protein CASRPGTGRDEQYF. The full variable domain, completed using reference TRBV5-1 and TRBJ2-7, is KAGVTQTPRYLIKTRGQQVTLSCSPISGHRSVSWYQQTPGQGLQFLFEYFSETQRNKGNFPGRFSGRQFSNSRSEMNVSTLELGDSALYLCASRPGTGRDEQYFGPGTRLTVT.

With regard to this clone: At one end, the junction sequence differs from germline, possibly due to a read error. V is TRBV19 and J is TRBJ2-6, with D maybe TRBD1 (5 bases). Germline values: CDR1 LNHDA, CDR2 SQIVND (reference sequence). This CDR3 spans 14 amino acids. CDR3 amino acids: CASSRFSGANGLTF. CDR3 in DNA: TGTGCCAGTTCCCGATTCTCTGGGGCCAACGGCCTGACTTTC.